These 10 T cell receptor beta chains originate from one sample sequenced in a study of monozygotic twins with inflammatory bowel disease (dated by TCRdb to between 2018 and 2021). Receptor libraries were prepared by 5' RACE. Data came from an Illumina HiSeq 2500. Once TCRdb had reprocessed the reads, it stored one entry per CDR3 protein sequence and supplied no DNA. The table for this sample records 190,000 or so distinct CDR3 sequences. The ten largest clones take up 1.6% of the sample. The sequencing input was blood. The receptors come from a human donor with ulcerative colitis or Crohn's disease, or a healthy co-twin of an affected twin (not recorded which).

CDR3 region: CASSPPSSGNQPQHF. The chain employs TRBV18 and TRBJ1-5. The CDR3 contains 15 residues. Germline V gene sequence: CDR1 KGHSH, CDR2 LQKENI.

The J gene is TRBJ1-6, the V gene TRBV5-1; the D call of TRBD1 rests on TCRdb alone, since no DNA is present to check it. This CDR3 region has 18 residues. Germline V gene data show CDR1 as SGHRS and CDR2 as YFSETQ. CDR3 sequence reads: CASSLVYRDSSYNSPLHF.

CDR3 sequence reads: CASSLAPMGGETQYF. The chain combines TRBV11-2 with TRBJ2-5; TCRdb gives TRBD1 as the D gene, but with no DNA this cannot be confirmed. The CDR3 is made up of 15 amino acids. CDR1 SGHAT and CDR2 FQNNGV come from the germline V gene. Based on the CDR3 plus reference TRBV11-2 and TRBJ2-5, the full variable domain is EAGVAQSPRYKIIEKRQSVAFWCNPISGHATLYWYQQILGQGPKLLIQFQNNGVVDDSQLPKDRFSAERLKGVDSTLKIQPAKLEDSAVYLCASSLAPMGGETQYFGPGTRLLVL.

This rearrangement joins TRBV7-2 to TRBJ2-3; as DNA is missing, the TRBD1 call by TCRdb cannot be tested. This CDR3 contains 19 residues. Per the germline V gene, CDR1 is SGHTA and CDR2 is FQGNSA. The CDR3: CASSLAGTGYGPTADTQYF.

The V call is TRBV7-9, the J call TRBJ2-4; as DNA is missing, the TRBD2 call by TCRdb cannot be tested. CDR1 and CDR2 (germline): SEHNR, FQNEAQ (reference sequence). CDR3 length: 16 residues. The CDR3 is CASSFRPGEGQNIQYF.

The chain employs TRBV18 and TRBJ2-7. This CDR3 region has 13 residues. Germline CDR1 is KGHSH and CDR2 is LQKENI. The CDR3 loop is CASSPTGSYEQYF.

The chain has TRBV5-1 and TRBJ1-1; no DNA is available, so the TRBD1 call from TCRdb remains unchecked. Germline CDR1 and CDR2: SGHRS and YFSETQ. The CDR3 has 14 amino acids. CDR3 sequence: CASSPDRMNTEAFF.

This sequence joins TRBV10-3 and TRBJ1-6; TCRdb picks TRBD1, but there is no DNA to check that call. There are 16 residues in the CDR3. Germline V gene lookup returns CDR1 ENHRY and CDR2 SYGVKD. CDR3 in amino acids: CAISDPQGLLIAPLHF.

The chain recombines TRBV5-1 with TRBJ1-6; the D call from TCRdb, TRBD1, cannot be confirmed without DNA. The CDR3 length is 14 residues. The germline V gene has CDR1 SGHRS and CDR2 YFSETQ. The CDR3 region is CASSLGDGNSPLHF.

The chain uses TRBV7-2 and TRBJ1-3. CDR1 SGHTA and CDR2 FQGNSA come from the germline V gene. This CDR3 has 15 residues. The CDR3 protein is CASSPDGTSGNTIYF.